This is a list of T cell receptor beta chains from one sample in a study of response to subunit inactivated influenza vaccine. TCRdb processed the RT-PCR reads anew with MiXCR; each CDR3 protein has one entry. The sample consists of about 190,000 distinct CDR3 sequences, 13% to 15% of them appearing once. The sample consisted of CD8+ T cells sorted from PBMCs, taken around 5 days after vaccination. The receptor set was obtained from a man aged 45-65 years who received an inactivated influenza vaccine. Each CDR3 is given with its conserved first and last residue. D genes are given only for firm matches. Not every row has a clone size; where given, it reads once, few, many or a size class.

j_call	v_call	clone_size	d_call	cdr3_nt	cdr3_aa
TRBJ2-1	TRBV19	-	-	TGTGCCAGTAGTATACGGGCAGGGGCGCAGGTTGAGCAGTTCTTC	CASSIRAGAQVEQFF
TRBJ2-1	TRBV6-5	few	-	TGTGCCAGCAGTCCTCGACGCCAGTTTTACAATGAGCAGTTCTTC	CASSPRRQFYNEQFF
TRBJ1-6	TRBV4-1	few	-	TGCGCCAGCAGCCAAGATAGGGGAAAATCACCCCTCCACTTT	CASSQDRGKSPLHF
TRBJ2-1	TRBV5-6	-	-	TGTGCCAGCAGCTTGGCTAGCGTCTACAATGAGCAGTTCTTC	CASSLASVYNEQFF
TRBJ1-5	TRBV23-1	-	-	TGCGCCAGCAGTCAGGCCTGGGGCAACTATAATCAGCCCCAGCATTTT	CASSQAWGNYNQPQHF
TRBJ2-1	TRBV6-4	few	TRBD2	TGTGCCAGCAGTGACTCTGGGACTAGTCAGCAGTTCTTC	CASSDSGTSQQFF
TRBJ2-7	TRBV7-8	few	-	TGTGCCAGCAGCACCCGACAGGGACTCGGCGAGCAGTACTTC	CASSTRQGLGEQYF
TRBJ2-7	TRBV4-2	-	-	TGTGCCAGCAGCCAAGAGGGCGTGTTCGAGGTTAAGAAGCAGTACTTC	CASSQEGVFEVKKQYF
TRBJ1-4	TRBV20-1	few	-	TGCAGTGCTAGCCGAGGACAGATAGCTAATGAAAAACTGTTTTTT	CSASRGQIANEKLFF
TRBJ1-1	TRBV11-2	few	-	TGTGCCAGCAGCTTAGGGCCAGGGCGTGGGGACACTGAAGCTTTCTTT	CASSLGPGRGDTEAFF
TRBJ1-5	TRBV7-9	-	-	TGTGCCAGCAGCTTAGGGTCACGGCCCCAGCATTTT	CASSLGSRPQHF
TRBJ2-1	TRBV4-3	many	TRBD2	TGCGCCAGCAGCCAAGCCCTAATGGCGGGAGGGTACAATGAGCAGTTCTTC	CASSQALMAGGYNEQFF
TRBJ2-2	TRBV11-1	few	-	TGTGCCAGCAGCTTAGCGTATTGGCAGGATAACACCGGGGAGCTGTTTTTT	CASSLAYWQDNTGELFF
TRBJ2-1	TRBV11-1	-	TRBD2	TGTGCCAGCAGCTCCGGGACTAGCGGGACCACCGAGCCCACCACCTACAATGAGCAGTTCTTC	CASSSGTSGTTEPTTYNEQFF
TRBJ2-7	TRBV20-1	few	-	TGCAGTGCTACGCTATGGCGGGACTACGAGCAGTACTTC	CSATLWRDYEQYF
TRBJ1-1	TRBV7-2	-	-	TGTGCCAGCAGCTTAGTGTCTTTTAACACTGAAGCTTTCTTT	CASSLVSFNTEAFF
TRBJ1-4	TRBV9	-	TRBD1	TGTGCCAGCAGCGTAGGGACAGGGACCACTTCAAATGAAAAACTGTTTTTT	CASSVGTGTTSNEKLFF
TRBJ1-6	TRBV3-1	few	TRBD1	TGTGCCAGCAGCCTAGACAGGGTGAGCTCCTATAATTCACCCCTCCACTTT	CASSLDRVSSYNSPLHF
TRBJ1-1	TRBV5-1	many	-	TGCGCCAGCAGCTTGAACACAGGGATTAGCGCTGAAGCTTTCTTT	CASSLNTGISAEAFF
TRBJ2-7	TRBV10-2	few	-	TGCGCCAGCAACCGACAGCCAACTTACGACGAGCAGTACTTC	CASNRQPTYDEQYF
TRBJ2-7	TRBV12-3/TRBV12-4	few	-	-	CASSSSGPYEQYF
TRBJ1-1	TRBV4-3	few	TRBD1	TGCGCCAGCAGCCATGGGACAGGTTTGAACACTGAAGCTTTCTTT	CASSHGTGLNTEAFF
TRBJ2-5	TRBV6-5	-	-	TGTGCCAGCAGTTACGTACGATTGGGACTCAACCAAGAGACCCAGTACTTC	CASSYVRLGLNQETQYF
TRBJ1-1	TRBV13	-	-	TGTGCCAGCCTGGACGGGAGTAGGACTGAAGCTTTCTTT	CASLDGSRTEAFF
TRBJ1-5	TRBV7-6	-	TRBD1	TGTGCCAGCAGCTTGGACAGGGGGCAGCCCCAGCATTTT	CASSLDRGQPQHF
TRBJ2-1	TRBV10-3	few	-	TGTGCCATCAGGGGGGCTAGTGCGGAACTCATGGATGAGCAGTTCTTC	CAIRGASAELMDEQFF
TRBJ2-5	TRBV5-1	hyperexpanded	-	TGCGCCAGCAGCTTGGCCCCGACAATTCAAGAGACCCAGTACTTC	CASSLAPTIQETQYF
TRBJ1-3	TRBV30	-	-	TGTGCCTGGAGTTGGGACACCAGCTCTGGAAACACCATATATTTT	CAWSWDTSSGNTIYF
TRBJ1-5	TRBV4-1	few	-	TGCGCCAGCAGCCTCGTAGGGGAGGGTCAGCCCCAGCATTTT	CASSLVGEGQPQHF
TRBJ2-1	TRBV9	-	TRBD1	TGTGCCAGCAGCGGGGGGACAGGGATTTTGCGGGAGACCTACAATGAGCAGTTCTTC	CASSGGTGILRETYNEQFF
TRBJ2-1	TRBV7-9	-	TRBD2	TGTGCCAGCAGCTTAACTAGCGACCCTGAGCAGTTCTTC	CASSLTSDPEQFF
TRBJ2-1	TRBV7-7	few	TRBD1	TGTGCTAGCAGCTTAGAGCCCGGGACAGGCGGAGACAATGAGCAGTTCTTC	CASSLEPGTGGDNEQFF
TRBJ1-2	TRBV12-3/TRBV12-4	few	-	TGTGCCAGCAGTTTAAACAGGGTGAACTATGGCTACACCTTC	CASSLNRVNYGYTF